The sample holds a few counts of the clone carrying this TCR beta chain. Produced via immunoSEQ multiplex PCR; TCRdb's table is partial and in-frame only. Found here are nearly 350,000 clones, roughly 90% of them singletons; the top ten hold about 7.3%. The data belong to a study of blood T cell repertoires in COVID-19. The ends lost 3 bases at V and 0 bases at J; junction bases unmatched: 4. The CDR3 totals 15 residues. Germline loops: CDR1 SGHTA, CDR2 FQGNSA. This TCR was sampled from a woman in her 70s with COVID-19, enrolled during active disease. The J gene is TRBJ2-7, the V gene TRBV7-2, with TRBD2 matching over 8 bases. Source material: peripheral blood. This CDR3 is CASSFTGTSSYEQYF. The CDR3 nucleotides read TGTGCCAGCAGCTTCACCGGGACTAGCTCCTACGAGCAGTACTTC. Drawing the rest from reference TRBV7-2 and TRBJ2-7, the complete variable domain is GAGVSQSPSNKVTEKGKDVELRCDPISGHTALYWYRQSLGQGLEFLIYFQGNSAPDKSGLPSDRFSAERTGGSVSTLTIQRTQQEDSAVYLCASSFTGTSSYEQYFGPGTRLTVT.